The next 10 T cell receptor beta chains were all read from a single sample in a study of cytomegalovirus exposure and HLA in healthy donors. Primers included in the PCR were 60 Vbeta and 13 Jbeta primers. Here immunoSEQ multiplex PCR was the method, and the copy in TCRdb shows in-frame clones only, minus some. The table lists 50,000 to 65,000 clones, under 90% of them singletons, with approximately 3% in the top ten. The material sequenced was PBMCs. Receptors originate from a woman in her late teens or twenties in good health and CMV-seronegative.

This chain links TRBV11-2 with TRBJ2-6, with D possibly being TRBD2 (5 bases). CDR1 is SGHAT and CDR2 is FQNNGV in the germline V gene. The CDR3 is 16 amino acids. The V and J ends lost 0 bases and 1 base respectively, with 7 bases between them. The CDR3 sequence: CASSLDRGSGANVLTF. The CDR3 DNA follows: TGTGCCAGCAGCTTAGATCGAGGGTCTGGGGCCAACGTCCTGACTTTC.

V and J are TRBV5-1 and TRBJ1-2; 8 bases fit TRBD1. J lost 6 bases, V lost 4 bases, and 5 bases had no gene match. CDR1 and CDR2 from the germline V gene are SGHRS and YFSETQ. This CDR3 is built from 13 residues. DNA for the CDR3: TGCGCCAGCAGCCCGCAGGGGGCTGATGGCTACACCTTC. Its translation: CASSPQGADGYTF.

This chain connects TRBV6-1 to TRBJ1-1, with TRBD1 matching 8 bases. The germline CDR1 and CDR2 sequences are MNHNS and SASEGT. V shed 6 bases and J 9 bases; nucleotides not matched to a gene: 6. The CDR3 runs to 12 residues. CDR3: CASRGQGVKAFF. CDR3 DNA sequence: TGTGCCAGCAGAGGACAGGGAGTAAAAGCTTTCTTT.

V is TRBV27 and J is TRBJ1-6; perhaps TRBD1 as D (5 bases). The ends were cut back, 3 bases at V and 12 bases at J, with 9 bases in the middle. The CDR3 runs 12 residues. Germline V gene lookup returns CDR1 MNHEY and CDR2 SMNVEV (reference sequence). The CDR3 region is CASSLMGGPLHF. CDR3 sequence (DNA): TGTGCCAGCAGTTTGATGGGGGGACCCCTCCACTTT.

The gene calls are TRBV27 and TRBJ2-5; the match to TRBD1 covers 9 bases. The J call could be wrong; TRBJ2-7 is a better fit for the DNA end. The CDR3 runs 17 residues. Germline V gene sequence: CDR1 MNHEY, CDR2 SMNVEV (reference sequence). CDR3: CASSLSIGTGSSYEQYF. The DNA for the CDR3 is TGTGCCAGCAGTTTATCGATCGGGACAGGGAGCTCCTACGAGCAGTACTTC.

In DNA form, the CDR3 reads TGCGCCAGCAGCCAAGTTAACGTTCAGGGGATTATCTATGGCTACACCTTC. Translating it yields CASSQVNVQGIIYGYTF. This rearrangement joins TRBV4-1 to TRBJ1-2; possibly TRBD1 for D (6 bases). The length of the CDR3 is 17 residues. V lost 1 base, J lost 4 bases, and 19 bases lay in between. Germline V lookup: CDR1 MGHRA, CDR2 YSYEKL.

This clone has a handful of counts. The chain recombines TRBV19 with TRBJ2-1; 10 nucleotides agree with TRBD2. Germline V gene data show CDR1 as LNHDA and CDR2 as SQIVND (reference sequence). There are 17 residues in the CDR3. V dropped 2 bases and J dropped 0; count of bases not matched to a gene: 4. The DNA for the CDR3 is TGTGCCAGTAGTATACGACTAGCGGGCCTCTCCTACAATGAGCAGTTCTTC. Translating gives CASSIRLAGLSYNEQFF.

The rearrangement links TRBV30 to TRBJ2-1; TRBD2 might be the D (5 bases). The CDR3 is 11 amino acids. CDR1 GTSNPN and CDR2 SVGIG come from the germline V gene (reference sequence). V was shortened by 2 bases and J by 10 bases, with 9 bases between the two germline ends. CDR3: CAWSPRGEQFF. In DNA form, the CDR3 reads TGTGCCTGGAGTCCGCGCGGGGAGCAGTTCTTC.

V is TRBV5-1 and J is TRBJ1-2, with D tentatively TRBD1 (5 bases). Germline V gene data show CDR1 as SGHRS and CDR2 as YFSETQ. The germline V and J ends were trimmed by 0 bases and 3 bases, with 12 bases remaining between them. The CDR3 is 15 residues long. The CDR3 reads CASSLGGAADYGYTF. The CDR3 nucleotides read TGCGCCAGCAGCTTGGGTGGGGCAGCTGACTATGGCTACACCTTC.

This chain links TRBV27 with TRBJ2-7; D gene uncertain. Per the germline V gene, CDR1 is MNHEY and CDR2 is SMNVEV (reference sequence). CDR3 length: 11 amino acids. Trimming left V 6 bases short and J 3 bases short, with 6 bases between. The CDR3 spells CASSPGYEQYF. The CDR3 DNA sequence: TGTGCCAGCAGCCCGGGCTACGAGCAGTACTTC.